Sequencing of this T cell receptor (beta chain) was carried out in a study of identical twins. TCRdb passed the 5' RACE reads through MiXCR, listing each CDR3 protein once. The sample has 1.5 million to 2 million distinct CDR3 sequences; roughly a third are singletons. This clonotype was seen more than once but under ten times. The ends lost 4 bases at V and 13 bases at J; junction bases unmatched: 11. The CDR3 is 13 amino acids. Germline CDR1 reads SGHRS; CDR2 reads YFSETQ. J is TRBJ2-3 and V is TRBV5-1; 8 bases are shared with TRBD2. The sample taken for sequencing was cord blood. The sequence came from a newborn girl in good health. The CDR3 loop is CASSVAGPGREYF. CDR3 nucleotide sequence: TGCGCCAGCAGCGTAGCGGGACCGGGGCGGGAGTATTTT.